This T cell receptor (beta chain) was recorded in a study of blood T cell repertoires in COVID-19. Study details: The analysed material was cDNA or gDNA that came from T cells, B-cell-depleted T cells, or PBMCs.

The CDR3 has 14 residues. From germline, CDR1 is SQVTM and CDR2 ANQGSEA. Trimming removed 6 bases from V and 7 bases from J, with 21 bases in between. This clone was picked up a small number of times. In the original analysis: The authors estimated nucleated cell counts from reference gene primer amplification. Sequencing was performed with immunoSEQ multiplex PCR; in TCRdb, only in-frame clones are kept and a portion is missing. Clone size and V and J calls were adopted from that table, with D and trimming inferred from the DNA. Of roughly 99,000 clones listed, approximately 81% are singletons. This chain links TRBV29-1 with TRBJ1-2; tentatively, D is TRBD1 (6 bases). The TCR comes from a woman at least 80 years old with acute or convalescent COVID-19. Sequencing was carried out using peripheral blood. DNA for the CDR3: TGCAGCGTATCCGAATTAACAGGGTTGAGTGGCTACACCTTC. Protein sequence: CSVSELTGLSGYTF.